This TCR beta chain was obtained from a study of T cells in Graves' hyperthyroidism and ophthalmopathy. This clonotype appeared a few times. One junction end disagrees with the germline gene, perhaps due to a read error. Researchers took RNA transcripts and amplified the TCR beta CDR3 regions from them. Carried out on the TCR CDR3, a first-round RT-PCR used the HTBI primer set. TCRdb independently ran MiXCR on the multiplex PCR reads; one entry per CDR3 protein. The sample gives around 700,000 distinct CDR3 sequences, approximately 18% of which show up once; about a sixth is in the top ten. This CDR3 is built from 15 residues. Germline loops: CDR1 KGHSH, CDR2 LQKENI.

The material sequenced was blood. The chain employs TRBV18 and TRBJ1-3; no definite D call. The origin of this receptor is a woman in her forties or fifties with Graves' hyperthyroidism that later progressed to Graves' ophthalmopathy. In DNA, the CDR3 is TGTGCCAGCTCACCACTAGCGGAGACTGGAAACGCCATATATTTT. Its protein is CASSPLAETGNAIYF. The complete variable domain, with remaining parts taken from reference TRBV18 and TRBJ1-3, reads NAGVMQNPRHLVRRRGQEARLRCSPMKGHSHVYWYRQLPEEGLKFMVYLQKENIIDESGMPKERFSAEFPKEGPSILRIQQVVRGDSAAYFCASSPLAETGNAIYFGEGSWLTVV.